The 21 T cell receptor beta chains below all came from one sample that was sequenced in a study of T cell responses to AZD1222 COVID-19 vaccine. The assay was immunoSEQ multiplex PCR, and TCRdb's table has in-frame clones only and misses some. The sample carries 80,000 or so clones, over 75% recorded once. The sequencing here drew on peripheral blood, taken on day 0 of MenACWY control vaccination. These receptors originate from an adult in good health.

This clone has a handful of counts. J is TRBJ2-5 and V is TRBV7-2, with TRBD2 as a possible D gene (6 bases). The CDR3 spans 16 residues. Germline assignment: CDR1 SGHTA and CDR2 FQGNSA. Trimming removed 5 bases from V and 2 bases from J, with 18 bases in between. CDR3 DNA sequence: TGTGCCAGCAGCCGCCCCACCATCGGGGGACAAGAGACCCAGTACTTC. It codes for CASSRPTIGGQETQYF.

The CDR3 sequence is CASSLQTGPTEAFF. CDR3 nucleotides: TGCGCCAGCAGCTTGCAAACAGGACCGACTGAAGCTTTCTTT. The V and J genes are TRBV5-1 and TRBJ1-1, with TRBD1 as a possible D gene (5 bases). From germline, CDR1 is SGHRS and CDR2 YFSETQ. Between the trimmed V and J ends, which lost 1 base and 5 bases, there was a span of 12 bases. This CDR3 comprises 14 residues.

The chain uses TRBV11-2 and TRBJ2-5; TRBD2 agrees at 8 bases. The V gene's germline CDR1 is SGHAT and CDR2 FQNNGV. The CDR3 spans 16 residues. V shed 0 bases and J 4 bases; nucleotides not matched to a gene: 7. This CDR3 is CASSLDRGGERETQYF. CDR3 nucleotide sequence: TGTGCCAGCAGCTTAGATCGGGGGGGTGAGCGAGAGACCCAGTACTTC. The full variable domain, its missing parts supplied by reference TRBV11-2 and TRBJ2-5, is EAGVAQSPRYKIIEKRQSVAFWCNPISGHATLYWYQQILGQGPKLLIQFQNNGVVDDSQLPKDRFSAERLKGVDSTLKIQPAKLEDSAVYLCASSLDRGGERETQYFGPGTRLLVL.

V usage is TRBV18 and J usage is TRBJ2-3; 7 bases agree with TRBD1. From germline, CDR1 is KGHSH and CDR2 LQKENI. CDR3 length: 15 amino acids. Trimming cost V 3 bases and J 0 bases; bases outside gene matches: 3. The CDR3 reads CASSPLGGSTDTQYF. Written as DNA, the CDR3 is TGTGCCAGCTCACCTCTAGGGGGCAGCACAGATACGCAGTATTTT.

This clone was recorded a few times. The genes are TRBV15 and TRBJ2-2, with no clear D. The ends were cut back, 1 base at V and 8 bases at J, with 11 bases in the middle. Per the germline V gene, CDR1 is LNHNV and CDR2 is YYDKDF (reference sequence). The CDR3 consists of 14 residues. The CDR3 bases are TGTGCCACCAGCAGAGGGCGAGGCCGTGGGGAGCTGTTTTTT. This translates into CATSRGRGRGELFF.

This chain links TRBV7-2 with TRBJ1-5, with a weak D call TRBD1 (5 bases). CDR1 and CDR2 (germline): SGHTA, FQGNSA. This CDR3 contains 13 residues. Trimming pared 3 bases from V and 6 bases from J, leaving 9 bases between. Here the CDR3 reads CASSLGDSQPQHF. The CDR3 nucleotides read TGTGCCAGCAGCTTGGGGGATTCTCAGCCCCAGCATTTT.

J is TRBJ2-5 and V is TRBV5-5, with D possibly being TRBD1 (5 bases). This CDR3 spans 15 amino acids. Germline values: CDR1 SGHKS, CDR2 YYEKEE (reference sequence). V gave up 1 base and J gave up 0 bases, with 10 bases separating them. The CDR3 nucleotides read TGTGCCAGCAGCTTGAAGGGGATCGACCAAGAGACCCAGTACTTC. It yields the protein CASSLKGIDQETQYF.

The chain couples TRBV15 to TRBJ1-4, with TRBD1 matching 9 bases. This CDR3 is 15 amino acids long. The germline CDR1 and CDR2 sequences are LNHNV and YYDKDF (reference sequence). V was pared by 4 bases and J by 3 bases, with 3 bases of the junction left unmatched. This CDR3 reads CATSIRQGANEKLFF. The CDR3 nucleotides are TGTGCCACCAGCATCAGACAGGGGGCTAATGAAAAACTGTTTTTT.

The chain couples TRBV18 to TRBJ2-5, with TRBD1 as a possible D gene (5 bases). V shed 1 base and J shed 5 bases, with 5 bases lying between them. Germline CDR1 KGHSH, CDR2 LQKENI. The CDR3 is 12 residues long. The CDR3 region is CASSPQGETQYF. CDR3 coding DNA: TGTGCCAGCTCACCACAGGGGGAGACCCAGTACTTC.

The genes are TRBV9 and TRBJ2-2, with 7 bases aligning to TRBD2. The ends lost 1 base at V and 4 bases at J; junction bases unmatched: 10. The CDR3 length is 17 residues. CDR1 and CDR2 from the germline V gene are SGDLS and YYNGEE. The DNA of the CDR3 is TGTGCCAGCAGCGTAAGTGGAGGGACTACTGTCACCGGGGAGCTGTTTTTT. This translates into CASSVSGGTTVTGELFF.

The rearrangement uses TRBV6-5 and TRBJ1-6; 11 bases match TRBD1. CDR3 size: 15 residues. Germline CDR1 is MNHEY and CDR2 is SVGAGI. V lost 3 bases to trimming and J lost 8 bases; unmatched junction nucleotides: 3. CDR3 coding DNA: TGTGCCAGCAGTTATCCGGGACAGGGGGATTCACCCCTCCACTTT. Amino acid sequence: CASSYPGQGDSPLHF.

This clone was picked up a small number of times. The gene calls are TRBV11-3 and TRBJ2-5; 7 bases fit TRBD2. From germline, CDR1 is SGHNT and CDR2 YENEEA. The ends lost 5 bases at V and 5 bases at J; junction bases unmatched: 8. This CDR3 is 14 amino acids long. In nucleotides, the CDR3 is TGTGCCAGCAGCGATTGGACTAGTCAGGAGACCCAGTACTTC. It is translated as CASSDWTSQETQYF.

The genes are TRBV27 and TRBJ2-5, with D perhaps TRBD1 or TRBD2 (6 bases each). V shed 3 bases and J shed 2 bases, with 16 bases lying between them. This CDR3 has 16 amino acids. The V gene's germline CDR1 is MNHEY and CDR2 SMNVEV (reference sequence). The CDR3 protein is CASSFSPGGGQETQYF. Here the CDR3 DNA reads TGTGCCAGCAGTTTTTCACCCGGAGGGGGACAAGAGACCCAGTACTTC.

In this sample, this clone turned up a few times. The chain has TRBV4-1 and TRBJ1-2; tentative D call: TRBD1 (6 bases). Trimming took off 0 bases at V and 6 bases at J, with 14 bases between the two ends. CDR3 size: 15 residues. From germline, CDR1 is MGHRA and CDR2 YSYEKL. The chain's CDR3 is CASSQDRTARDGYTF. The DNA of the CDR3 is TGCGCCAGCAGCCAAGATAGGACAGCTAGGGATGGCTACACCTTC.

V usage is TRBV6-4 and J usage is TRBJ2-7; 9 positions agree with TRBD1. The V segment lost 6 bases and the J segment 3 bases; nucleotides outside the gene matches: 9. Germline CDR1 and CDR2: MRHNA and SNTAGT. The CDR3 consists of 15 residues. The CDR3 region has the DNA TGTGCCAGCAGGGCCACAGGGGGCGACTACTACGAGCAGTACTTC. Translating it yields CASRATGGDYYEQYF.

The chain couples TRBV18 to TRBJ1-4, with D hard to call. This CDR3 comprises 14 residues. Germline V lookup: CDR1 KGHSH, CDR2 LQKENI. Trimming shortened V by 2 bases and J by 5 bases, and 9 bases separated the two germline ends. The CDR3 nucleotides are TGTGCCAGCTCACCAGGGGTCTCAAATGAAAAACTGTTTTTT. This codes for CASSPGVSNEKLFF.

The chain joins TRBV19 to TRBJ2-1; D unresolved. The CDR3 consists of 13 residues. V dropped 6 bases and J dropped 5 bases, with 11 bases sitting between them. The germline CDR1 and CDR2 sequences are LNHDA and SQIVND (reference sequence). The CDR3 region is CASSRSINNEQFF. CDR3 DNA: TGTGCCAGTAGCCGGTCAATTAACAATGAGCAGTTCTTC.

The chain joins TRBV19 to TRBJ2-3; 11 bases agree with TRBD2. Germline lookup yields CDR1 LNHDA and CDR2 SQIVND (reference sequence). J gave up 1 base and V 3 bases, and 3 bases lay outside the gene matches. This CDR3 contains 16 residues. The CDR3 spells CASSMGGLAGTDTQYF. CDR3 nucleotides: TGTGCCAGTAGTATGGGGGGACTAGCGGGCACAGATACGCAGTATTTT.

The gene calls are TRBV10-3 and TRBJ1-5; 7 bases are shared with TRBD1. The V and J ends lost 2 bases and 1 base, in that order; junction bases with no gene match: 2. Germline V gene data show CDR1 as ENHRY and CDR2 as SYGVKD. The CDR3 consists of 15 residues. CDR3 nucleotide sequence: TGTGCCATCAGTGAGGGGACAGTGAGCAATCAGCCCCAGCATTTT. Its translation is CAISEGTVSNQPQHF.

This chain uses TRBV27 with TRBJ1-1; no firm D call. Trimming took 5 bases from V and 2 from J, leaving 9 bases between them. Germline CDR1 and CDR2: MNHEY and SMNVEV (reference sequence). CDR3 length: 13 amino acids. CDR3 nucleotides: TGTGCCAGCAGTCCCGGTTACAACACTGAAGCTTTCTTT. It specifies CASSPGYNTEAFF.

The chain uses TRBV30 and TRBJ1-5; the match to TRBD1 covers 10 bases. Germline CDR1 and CDR2: GTSNPN and SVGIG (reference sequence). J was trimmed by 4 bases and V by 5 bases; bases with no gene match: 8. The CDR3 runs 15 residues. The CDR3 DNA reads TGTGCCTGGGGGGGACAGGGGCCCTTAAATCAGCCCCAGCATTTT. Protein: CAWGGQGPLNQPQHF.